A few counts support the clone carrying this TCR beta chain. Antigen specificity is unknown. The data stem from a study of cytomegalovirus exposure and HLA in healthy donors. The V and J ends lost 8 bases and 5 bases respectively, with 13 bases between them. CDR1 and CDR2 from the germline V gene are MNHNS and SASEGT. This CDR3 region has 13 residues. Whole-study results and caveats: The likely explanation for a cluster of highly shared sequence variants was sequencing artifact. Among TCR beta chains, those listed as cytomegalovirus-associated numbered more than 150.

PCR amplification relied on 60 Vbeta primers (plus 13 Jbeta primers). The table came from immunoSEQ multiplex PCR; TCRdb's copy has only in-frame clones and leaves some out. Of some 100,000 clones detected, 65% to 90% appear once; the ten largest clones hold more than 0.95%. The chain couples TRBV6-1 to TRBJ1-5, with D unclear. Sequencing was performed on PBMCs. This sequence was found in a woman under 30 in good health and CMV-seronegative. The CDR3 is CASQWLTDQPQHF. In nucleotides, the CDR3 is TGTGCCAGCCAATGGCTTACCGATCAGCCCCAGCATTTT.